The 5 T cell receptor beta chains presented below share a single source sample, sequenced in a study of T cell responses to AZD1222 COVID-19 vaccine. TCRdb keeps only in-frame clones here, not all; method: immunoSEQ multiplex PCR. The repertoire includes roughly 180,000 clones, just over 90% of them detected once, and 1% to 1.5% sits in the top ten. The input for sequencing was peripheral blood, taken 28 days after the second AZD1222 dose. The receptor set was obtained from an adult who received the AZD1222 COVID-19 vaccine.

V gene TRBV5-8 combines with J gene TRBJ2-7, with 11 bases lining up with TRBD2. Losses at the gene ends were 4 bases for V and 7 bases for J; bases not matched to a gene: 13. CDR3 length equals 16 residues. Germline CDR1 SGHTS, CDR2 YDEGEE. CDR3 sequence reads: CASSPWLAGGPSEQYF. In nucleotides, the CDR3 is TGTGCCAGCAGCCCCTGGTTAGCGGGAGGGCCGTCAGAGCAGTACTTC. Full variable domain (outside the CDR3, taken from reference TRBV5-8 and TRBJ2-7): EAGVTQSPTHLIKTRGQQATLRCSPISGHTSVYWYQQALGLGLQFLLWYDEGEERNRGNFPPRFSGRQFPNYSSELNVNALELEDSALYLCASSPWLAGGPSEQYFGPGTRLTVT.

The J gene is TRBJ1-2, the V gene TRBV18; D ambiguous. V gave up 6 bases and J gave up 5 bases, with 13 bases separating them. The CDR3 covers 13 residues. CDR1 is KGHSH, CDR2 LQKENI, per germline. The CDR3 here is CASSLRAVYGYTF. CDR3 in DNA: TGTGCCAGCTCCCTCCGGGCCGTATATGGCTACACCTTC. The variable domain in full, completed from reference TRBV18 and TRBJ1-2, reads NAGVMQNPRHLVRRRGQEARLRCSPMKGHSHVYWYRQLPEEGLKFMVYLQKENIIDESGMPKERFSAEFPKEGPSILRIQQVVRGDSAAYFCASSLRAVYGYTFGSGTRLTVV.

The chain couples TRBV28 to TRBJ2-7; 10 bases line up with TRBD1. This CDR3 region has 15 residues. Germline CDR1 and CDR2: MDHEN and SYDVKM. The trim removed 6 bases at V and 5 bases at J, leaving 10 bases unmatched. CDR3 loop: CASRSPTGTGDEQYF. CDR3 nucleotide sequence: TGTGCCAGCAGATCTCCAACCGGGACAGGGGACGAGCAGTACTTC.

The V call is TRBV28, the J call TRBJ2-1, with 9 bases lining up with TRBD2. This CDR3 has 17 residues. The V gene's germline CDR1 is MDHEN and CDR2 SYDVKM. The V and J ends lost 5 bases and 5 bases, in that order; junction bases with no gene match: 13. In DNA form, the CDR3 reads TGTGCCAGCAGTCCGGCATCCGGGACTAGCCAAGACAATGAGCAGTTCTTC. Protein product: CASSPASGTSQDNEQFF.

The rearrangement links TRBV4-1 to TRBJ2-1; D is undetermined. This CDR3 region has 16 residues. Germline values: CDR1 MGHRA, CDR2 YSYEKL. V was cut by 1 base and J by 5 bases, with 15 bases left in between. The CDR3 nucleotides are TGCGCCAGCAGCCAAGGAGATAGGCGTATCCACAATGAGCAGTTCTTC. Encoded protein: CASSQGDRRIHNEQFF.